One and the same sample provided the 27 T cell receptor beta chains below, sequenced in a study of radiotherapy plus CTLA-4 blockade in lung cancer. Only in-frame clones appear in the TCRdb table, and some are missing; sequencing was by immunoSEQ multiplex PCR. The sample yields roughly 44,000 clones, around 77% seen once. Sequencing used peripheral blood, obtained from a patient treated with radiotherapy plus ipilimumab. These receptors all come from a human donor with non-small cell lung cancer who had stable disease on radiotherapy plus ipilimumab.

The chain is built from TRBV7-2 and TRBJ2-5; 10 bases map to TRBD2. With V trimmed by 5 bases and J by 5 bases, 11 bases remained unmatched. This CDR3 has 16 residues. Per germline, CDR1 SGHTA and CDR2 FQGNSA. This chain's CDR3 is CASSRRSGGALETQYF. The CDR3 nucleotides are TGTGCCAGCAGCCGGCGGAGCGGGGGGGCACTCGAGACCCAGTACTTC.

The chain employs TRBV30 and TRBJ2-7; possibly TRBD1 for D (6 bases). V was clipped by 6 bases and J by 7 bases, with 22 bases between them. The CDR3 length is 14 residues. Germline assignment: CDR1 GTSNPN and CDR2 SVGIG (reference sequence). The CDR3 nucleotides read TGTGCCTGTCTGGACAGCGCTACTCTACGGGAGCAGTACTTC. It is translated as CACLDSATLREQYF.

This clone was found once. The CDR3 nucleotides are TGTGCCAGCAGCGTGGCGGGGGCCCTCGGCGGGGAGCTGTTTTTT. This codes for CASSVAGALGGELFF. The chain uses TRBV9 and TRBJ2-2, with D possibly being TRBD2 (7 bases). V lost 2 bases and J 7 bases, leaving 15 bases between the germline ends. In germline, CDR1 is SGDLS, CDR2 YYNGEE. This CDR3 has 15 amino acids.

This sequence joins TRBV6-5 and TRBJ1-5; TRBD1 is a possible D gene (6 bases). Looked up from germline, CDR1 is MNHEY and CDR2 is SVGAGI. CDR3 length equals 15 residues. Trimming left V 2 bases short and J 4 bases short, with 12 bases between. The CDR3: CASSYTDSLNQPQHF. The CDR3 DNA reads TGTGCCAGCAGTTACACGGACAGCTTGAATCAGCCCCAGCATTTT.

The chain employs TRBV4-3 and TRBJ2-1, with 8 bases aligning to TRBD1. This CDR3 has 15 amino acids. The V segment lost 4 bases and the J segment 6 bases; nucleotides outside the gene matches: 8. From germline, CDR1 is LGHNA and CDR2 YSLEER. In nucleotides, the CDR3 is TGCGCCAGCAGCCGAACCGGGACAGGCCCCAATGAGCAGTTCTTC. It encodes CASSRTGTGPNEQFF.

The chain couples TRBV2 to TRBJ1-5, with D perhaps matching TRBD1 (6 bases). The CDR3 extends over 14 amino acids. CDR1 SNHLY and CDR2 FYNNEI come from the germline V gene. Trimming took 3 bases from V and 6 from J, leaving 12 bases between them. The CDR3 DNA follows: TGTGCCAGCAGTGACCGGACAGTGGCTCAGCCCCAGCATTTT. Protein: CASSDRTVAQPQHF.

CDR3 protein: CSSRGGETQYF. CDR3 DNA: TGCAGCTCTCGAGGAGGAGAGACCCAGTACTTC. V usage is TRBV29-1 and J usage is TRBJ2-5; tentative D call: TRBD2 (5 bases). Germline V lookup: CDR1 SQVTM, CDR2 ANQGSEA. The CDR3 is 11 residues long. With 8 bases removed from V and 4 bases from J, the gap between germline ends came to 11 bases. Variable domain in full (rest from reference TRBV29-1 and TRBJ2-5): SAVISQKPSRDICQRGTSLTIQCQVDSQVTMMFWYRQQPGQSLTLIATANQGSEATYESGFVIDKFPISRPNLTFSTLTVSNMSPEDSSIYLCSSRGGETQYFGPGTRLLVL.

The chain has TRBV27 and TRBJ1-5; no definite D call. With 6 bases removed from V and 7 bases from J, the gap between germline ends came to 16 bases. The CDR3 totals 14 residues. CDR1 is MNHEY, CDR2 SMNVEV, per germline (reference sequence). CDR3 sequence: CASSSGERMQPQHF. DNA for the CDR3: TGTGCCAGCAGCTCGGGCGAAAGAATGCAGCCCCAGCATTTT.

The rearrangement uses TRBV27 and TRBJ1-5; D is ambiguous. There are 14 residues in the CDR3. CDR1 is MNHEY and CDR2 is SMNVEV in the germline V gene (reference sequence). V dropped 2 bases and J dropped 3 bases, with 8 bases sitting between them. This CDR3 is CASSLGTNNQPQHF. For the CDR3, the DNA is TGTGCCAGCAGTTTAGGAACTAACAATCAGCCCCAGCATTTT.

The V call is TRBV19, the J call TRBJ1-5; D is perhaps TRBD1 (5 bases). The CDR3 runs to 15 residues. V was cut by 9 bases and J by 5 bases, with 20 bases left in between. Germline V CDR1 and CDR2: LNHDA, SQIVND (reference sequence). The CDR3 sequence is CARGGRERGHQPQHF. The CDR3 DNA reads TGTGCCAGGGGAGGTAGGGAGAGGGGACATCAGCCCCAGCATTTT.

The V and J genes are TRBV5-4 and TRBJ2-5; D is perhaps TRBD1 or TRBD2 (5 bases each). The CDR3 extends over 15 amino acids. V lost 4 bases and J lost 3, with 16 bases in between. In germline, CDR1 is SGHNT, CDR2 YYREEE (reference sequence). The CDR3 spells CASSAMGPLEETQYF. CDR3 bases: TGTGCCAGCAGCGCAATGGGACCGCTGGAAGAGACCCAGTACTTC. Full variable domain (outside the CDR3, taken from reference TRBV5-4 and TRBJ2-5): ETGVTQSPTHLIKTRGQQVTLRCSSQSGHNTVSWYQQALGQGPQFIFQYYREEENGRGNFPPRFSGLQFPNYSSELNVNALELDDSALYLCASSAMGPLEETQYFGPGTRLLVL.

J is TRBJ2-2 and V is TRBV11-2; possible D gene TRBD2, 6 bases. Germline CDR1 is SGHAT and CDR2 is FQNNGV. V was shortened by 1 base and J by 4 bases, with 7 bases between the two germline ends. This CDR3 contains 14 residues. The CDR3 spells CASSLVRGTGELFF. In DNA, the CDR3 is TGTGCCAGCAGCTTAGTGCGGGGCACCGGGGAGCTGTTTTTT.

This clone showed up just a few times. This chain connects TRBV29-1 to TRBJ1-1; TRBD1 matches 11 bases. V was clipped by 7 bases and J by 0 bases; unmatched bases: 4. Per germline, CDR1 SQVTM and CDR2 ANQGSEA. The CDR3 consists of 14 residues. In DNA, the CDR3 is TGCAGCGCAGGGACAGGGGGGATGAACACTGAAGCTTTCTTT. It encodes CSAGTGGMNTEAFF.

The chain links TRBV5-1 to TRBJ2-3; 8 bases are a match to TRBD2. Germline V gene sequence: CDR1 SGHRS, CDR2 YFSETQ. The CDR3 length is 15 residues. Germline trimming cut 0 bases from V and 1 base from J; bases unmatched to any gene: 1. The chain's CDR3 is CASSLEGLGTDTQYF. CDR3 nucleotides: TGCGCCAGCAGCTTGGAGGGACTAGGCACAGATACGCAGTATTTT.

This clone was found a few times. The rearrangement links TRBV19 to TRBJ2-3; D remains ambiguous. The CDR3 runs 12 residues. Trimming took off 3 bases at V and 4 bases at J, with 5 bases between the two ends. Looked up from germline, CDR1 is LNHDA and CDR2 is SQIVND (reference sequence). The CDR3 bases are TGTGCCAGTAGTATCCAGCCAGATACGCAGTATTTT. It encodes CASSIQPDTQYF.

The chain carries TRBV5-1 and TRBJ1-4; the match to TRBD1 covers 9 bases. CDR1 and CDR2 from the germline V gene are SGHRS and YFSETQ. This CDR3 region has 17 residues. V gave up 2 bases and J gave up 8 bases; unmatched junction bases: 13. CDR3 amino acids: CASSLGTGSPTTEKLFF. In DNA, the CDR3 is TGCGCCAGCAGCTTAGGGACAGGGTCGCCAACTACGGAAAAACTGTTTTTT.

The chain uses TRBV27 and TRBJ1-2; D is perhaps TRBD1 (5 bases). CDR1 is MNHEY, CDR2 SMNVEV, per germline (reference sequence). V dropped 7 bases and J dropped 6 bases, with 18 bases sitting between them. The length of the CDR3 is 14 residues. The CDR3 loop is CASNPGGGLDGYTF. DNA of the CDR3: TGTGCCAGCAACCCTGGGGGGGGTTTAGATGGCTACACCTTC.

V is TRBV9 and J is TRBJ2-1; 8 bases align to TRBD2. V dropped 0 bases and J dropped 3; count of bases not matched to a gene: 8. The germline CDR1 and CDR2 sequences are SGDLS and YYNGEE. CDR3 length equals 17 residues. CDR3 DNA: TGTGCCAGCAGCGTAGGCATTAGCGGGGCCCTCTACAATGAGCAGTTCTTC. It encodes CASSVGISGALYNEQFF.

This chain connects TRBV6-4 to TRBJ2-1; perhaps D is TRBD1 or TRBD2 (5 bases each). The CDR3 spans 14 residues. The germline V gene encodes CDR1 MRHNA and CDR2 SNTAGT. V was trimmed by 6 bases and J by 1 base, leaving 10 bases between them. The CDR3 DNA sequence: TGTGCCAGCAGCTGGGACCAGTCCTACAATGAGCAGTTCTTC. This translates into CASSWDQSYNEQFF.

This chain links TRBV29-1 with TRBJ1-3; D call uncertain. The CDR3 sequence is 13 residues long. Germline CDR1 SQVTM, CDR2 ANQGSEA. Trimming shortened V by 7 bases and J by 4 bases, and 14 bases separated the two germline ends. The CDR3 nucleotides read TGCAGCGCCTCGTCCGGAAGGGGAAACACCATATATTTT. It is translated as CSASSGRGNTIYF.

This clone appeared a single time. The chain has TRBV29-1 and TRBJ2-5; 9 bases map to TRBD1. Germline-derived CDR1 and CDR2 are SQVTM and ANQGSEA. Unmatched junction bases numbered 6, after V lost 6 bases and J lost 1 base. CDR3 length: 14 residues. The CDR3 nucleotides read TGCAGCGTACCAAGGACAGGGGTCCAAGAGACCCAGTACTTC. Its protein is CSVPRTGVQETQYF.

The gene calls are TRBV23-1 and TRBJ2-2; 7 bases line up with TRBD1. TRBV23-1 carries the ORF label, with uncertain function. CDR3 size: 15 residues. The V gene end was trimmed by 3 bases and the J gene end by 0 bases; junction bases not matched to a gene: 1. The DNA for the CDR3 is TGCGCCAGCAGTCAGGGACAGACGAACACCGGGGAGCTGTTTTTT. This codes for CASSQGQTNTGELFF.

CDR3 sequence reads: CASSIGTAQGKADTQYF. The CDR3 DNA reads TGTGCCAGTAGTATAGGGACCGCACAGGGGAAAGCAGATACGCAGTATTTT. The V call is TRBV19, the J call TRBJ2-3; 7 bases are a match to TRBD1. Germline V gives CDR1 LNHDA, CDR2 SQIVND (reference sequence). The ends lost 1 base at V and 4 bases at J; junction bases unmatched: 11. This CDR3 region has 17 residues.

This sequence joins TRBV12-2 and TRBJ2-3; the tabulated D call, TRBD2, remains unverified against the DNA. TRBV12-2 is deemed a pseudogene. The CDR3 loop spans 16 amino acids. The CDR3 bases are TGTGCAAGGGGGAGTCTAGCGGGGCCGCGCAGGTATACGCAGTATTTT. This sequence encodes CARGSLAGPRRYTQYF.

This clone was picked up one time. The gene calls are TRBV9 and TRBJ1-2, with D possibly matching TRBD1 (6 bases). The CDR3 covers 16 residues. Between the trimmed V and J ends, which lost 6 bases and 2 bases, there was a span of 20 bases. In germline, CDR1 is SGDLS, CDR2 YYNGEE. The CDR3 bases are TGTGCCAGCACAGACGGGTGGGGGCGCGGGAACTATGGCTACACCTTC. This sequence encodes CASTDGWGRGNYGYTF.

The chain couples TRBV2 to TRBJ1-6; no reliable D call. Trimming removed 3 bases at V and 8 bases at J, with 8 bases between. CDR1 and CDR2 (germline): SNHLY, FYNNEI. This CDR3 spans 13 amino acids. The CDR3 DNA sequence: TGTGCCAGCAGTGATCGGAGAGATTCACCCCTCCACTTT. This encodes CASSDRRDSPLHF.

Comment on this clone: Other DNA sequences within the sample encode an identical CDR3. This rearrangement joins TRBV7-9 to TRBJ1-4; a weak D match, TRBD1 (6 bases). Trimming cost V 5 bases and J 6 bases, with 19 bases left between them. Per the germline V gene, CDR1 is SEHNR and CDR2 is FQNEAQ (reference sequence). The CDR3 runs to 16 residues. CDR3 coding DNA: TGTGCCAGCAGCCCTAACCTACAGGGAAGGGATGAAAAACTGTTTTTT. This encodes CASSPNLQGRDEKLFF.